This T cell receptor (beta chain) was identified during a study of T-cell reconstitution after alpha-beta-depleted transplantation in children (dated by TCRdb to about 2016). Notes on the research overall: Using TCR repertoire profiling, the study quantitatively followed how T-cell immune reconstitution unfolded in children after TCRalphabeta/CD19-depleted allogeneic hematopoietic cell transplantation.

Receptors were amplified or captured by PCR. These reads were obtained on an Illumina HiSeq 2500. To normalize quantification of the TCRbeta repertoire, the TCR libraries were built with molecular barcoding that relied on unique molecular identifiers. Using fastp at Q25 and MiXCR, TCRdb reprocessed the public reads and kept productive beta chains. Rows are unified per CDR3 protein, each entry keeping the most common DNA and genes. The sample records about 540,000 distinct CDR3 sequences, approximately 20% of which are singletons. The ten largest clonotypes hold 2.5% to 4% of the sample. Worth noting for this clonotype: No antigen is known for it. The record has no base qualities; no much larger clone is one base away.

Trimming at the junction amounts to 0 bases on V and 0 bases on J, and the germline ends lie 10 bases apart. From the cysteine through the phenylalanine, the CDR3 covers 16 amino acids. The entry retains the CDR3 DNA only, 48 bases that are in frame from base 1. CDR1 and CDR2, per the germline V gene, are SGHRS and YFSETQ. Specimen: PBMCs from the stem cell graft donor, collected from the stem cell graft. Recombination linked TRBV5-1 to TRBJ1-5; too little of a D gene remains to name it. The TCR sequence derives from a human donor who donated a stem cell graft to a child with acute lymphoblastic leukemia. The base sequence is TGCGCCAGCAGCTTGGGATCGGGTATTAGCAATCAGCCCCAGCATTTT. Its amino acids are CASSLGSGISNQPQHF.